The subject of this entry is one TCR beta chain. In the original processing: Amplifying reference gene primers gave estimates of nucleated cell counts. Using immunoSEQ multiplex PCR, the repertoire was profiled, and TCRdb retains in-frame clones only, with some absent. That table furnishes V, J and clone size, whereas the DNA furnished D and trimming. Of roughly 160,000 clones in the sample, around 85% were seen once. This CDR3 contains 15 residues. CDR1 is KGHDR and CDR2 is SFDVKD in the germline V gene. Trimming cost V 6 bases and J 3 bases; bases outside gene matches: 10. This entry belongs to a study of blood T cell repertoires in COVID-19. At the level of the study: Material from acute and convalescent COVID-19 was sourced from the United States, Italy and Spain.

The sequenced sample consisted of peripheral blood. This sequence was found in an elderly man with COVID-19, enrolled during active disease. This rearrangement joins TRBV24-1 to TRBJ2-7, with 7 bases matching TRBD1. The CDR3 sequence: CATSPSGTDLYEQYF. The CDR3 nucleotides read TGTGCCACCAGTCCTTCCGGGACAGATCTCTACGAGCAGTACTTC.